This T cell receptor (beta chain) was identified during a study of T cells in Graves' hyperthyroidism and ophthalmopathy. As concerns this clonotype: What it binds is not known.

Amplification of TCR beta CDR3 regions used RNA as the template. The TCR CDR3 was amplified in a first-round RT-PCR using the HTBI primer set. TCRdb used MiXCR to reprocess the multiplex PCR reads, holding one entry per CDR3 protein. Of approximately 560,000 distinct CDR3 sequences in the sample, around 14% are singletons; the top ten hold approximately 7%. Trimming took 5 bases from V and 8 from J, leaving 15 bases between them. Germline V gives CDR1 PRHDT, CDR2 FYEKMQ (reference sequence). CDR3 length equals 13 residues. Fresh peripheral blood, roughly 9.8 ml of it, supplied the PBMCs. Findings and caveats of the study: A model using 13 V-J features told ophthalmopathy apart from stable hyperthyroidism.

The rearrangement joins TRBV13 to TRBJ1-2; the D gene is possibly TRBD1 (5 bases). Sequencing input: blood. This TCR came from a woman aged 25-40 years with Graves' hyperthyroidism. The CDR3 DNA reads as TGTGCCAGCAGCGCCTTTACAAGGGGAGGCTACACCTTC. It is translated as CASSAFTRGGYTF.